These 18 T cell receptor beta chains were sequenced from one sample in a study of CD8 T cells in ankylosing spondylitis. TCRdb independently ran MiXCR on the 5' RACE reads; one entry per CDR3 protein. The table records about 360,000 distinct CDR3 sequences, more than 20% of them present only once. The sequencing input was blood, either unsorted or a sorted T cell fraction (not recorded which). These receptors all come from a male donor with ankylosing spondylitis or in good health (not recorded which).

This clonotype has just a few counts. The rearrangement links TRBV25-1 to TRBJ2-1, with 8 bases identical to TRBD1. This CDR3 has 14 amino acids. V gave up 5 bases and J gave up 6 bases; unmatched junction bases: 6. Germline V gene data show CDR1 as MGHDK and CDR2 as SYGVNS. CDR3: CASSNQGAFNEQFF. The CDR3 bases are TGTGCCAGCAGTAACCAGGGGGCTTTCAATGAGCAGTTCTTC. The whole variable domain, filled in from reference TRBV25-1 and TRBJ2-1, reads EADIYQTPRYLVIGTGKKITLECSQTMGHDKMYWYQQDPGMELHLIHYSYGVNSTEKGDLSSESTVSRIRTEHFPLTLESARPSHTSQYLCASSNQGAFNEQFFGPGTRLTVL.

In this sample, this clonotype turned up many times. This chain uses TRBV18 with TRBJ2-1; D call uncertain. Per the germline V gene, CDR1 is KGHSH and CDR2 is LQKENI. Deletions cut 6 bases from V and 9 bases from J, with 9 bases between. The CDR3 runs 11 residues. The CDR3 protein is CASSPGVEQFF. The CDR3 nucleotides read TGTGCCAGCTCTCCCGGCGTTGAGCAGTTCTTC.

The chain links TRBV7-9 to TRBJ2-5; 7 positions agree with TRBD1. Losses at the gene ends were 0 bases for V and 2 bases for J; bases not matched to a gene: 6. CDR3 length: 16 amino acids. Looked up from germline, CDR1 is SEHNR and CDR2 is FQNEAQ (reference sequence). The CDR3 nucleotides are TGTGCCAGCAGCTTAGCAGAAGGACAGGTACAAGAGACCCAGTACTTC. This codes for CASSLAEGQVQETQYF. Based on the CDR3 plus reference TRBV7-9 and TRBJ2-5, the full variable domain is DTGVSQNPRHKITKRGQNVTFRCDPISEHNRLYWYRQTLGQGPEFLTYFQNEAQLEKSRLLSDRFSAERPKGSFSTLEIQRTEQGDSAMYLCASSLAEGQVQETQYFGPGTRLLVL.

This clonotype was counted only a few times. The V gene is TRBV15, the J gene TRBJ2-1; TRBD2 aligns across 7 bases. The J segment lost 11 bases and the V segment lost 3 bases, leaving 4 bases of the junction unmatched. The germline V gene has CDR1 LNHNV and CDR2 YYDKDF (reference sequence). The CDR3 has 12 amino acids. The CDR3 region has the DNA TGTGCCACCAGCAGGGCTAGCGGAAAGCAGTTCTTC. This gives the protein CATSRASGKQFF.

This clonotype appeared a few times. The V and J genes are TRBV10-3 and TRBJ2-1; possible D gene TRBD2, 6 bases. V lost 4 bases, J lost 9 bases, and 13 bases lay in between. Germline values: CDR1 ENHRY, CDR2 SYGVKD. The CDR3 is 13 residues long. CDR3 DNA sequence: TGTGCCATCAGTGGATCTCCGGAGGGTGAGCAGTTCTTC. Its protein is CAISGSPEGEQFF.

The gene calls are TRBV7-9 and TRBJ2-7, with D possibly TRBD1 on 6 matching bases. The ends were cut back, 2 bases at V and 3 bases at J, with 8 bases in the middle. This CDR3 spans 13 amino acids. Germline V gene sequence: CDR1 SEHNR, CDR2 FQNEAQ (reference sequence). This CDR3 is CASSLRTDYEQYF. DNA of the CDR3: TGTGCCAGCAGCTTACGGACAGACTACGAGCAGTACTTC.

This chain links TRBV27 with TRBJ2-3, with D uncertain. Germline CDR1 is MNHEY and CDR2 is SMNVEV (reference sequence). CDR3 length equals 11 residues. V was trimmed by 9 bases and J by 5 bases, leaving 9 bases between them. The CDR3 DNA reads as TGTGCCAGTAGGTTGATAGATACGCAGTATTTT. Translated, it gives CASRLIDTQYF.

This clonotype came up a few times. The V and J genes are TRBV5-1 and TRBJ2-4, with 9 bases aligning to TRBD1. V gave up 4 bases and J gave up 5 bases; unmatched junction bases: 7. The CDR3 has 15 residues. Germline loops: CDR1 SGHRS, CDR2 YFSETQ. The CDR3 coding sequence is TGCGCCAGCAGCGCCATCGACAGGGGGGAAAACATTCAGTACTTC. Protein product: CASSAIDRGENIQYF.

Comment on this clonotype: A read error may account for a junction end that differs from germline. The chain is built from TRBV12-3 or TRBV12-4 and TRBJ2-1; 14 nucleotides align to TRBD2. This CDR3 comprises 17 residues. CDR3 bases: TGTACCAGCAGGACGACTAGCGGGGGGGCGCCTTACAATGAGCAGTTCTTC. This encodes CTSRTTSGGAPYNEQFF.

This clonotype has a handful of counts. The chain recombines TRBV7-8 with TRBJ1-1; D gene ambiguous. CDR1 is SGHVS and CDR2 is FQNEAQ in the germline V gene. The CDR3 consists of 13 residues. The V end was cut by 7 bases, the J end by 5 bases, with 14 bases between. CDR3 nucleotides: TGTGCCAGCAACCCCCGCGAATGGACTGAAGCTTTCTTT. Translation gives CASNPREWTEAFF.

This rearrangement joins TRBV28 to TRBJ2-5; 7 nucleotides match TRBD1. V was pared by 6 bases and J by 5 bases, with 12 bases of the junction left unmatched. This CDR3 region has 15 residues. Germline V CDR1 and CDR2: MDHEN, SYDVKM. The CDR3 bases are TGTGCCAGCAGGCCGGGACAGACCCTACTGGAGACCCAGTACTTC. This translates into CASRPGQTLLETQYF.

For the CDR3, the DNA is TGCAGCGTTGAGCACCAGGGACAGGGATCCTACGAGCAGTACTTC. This sequence encodes CSVEHQGQGSYEQYF. The V and J genes are TRBV29-1 and TRBJ2-7; 9 nucleotides align to TRBD1. The length of the CDR3 is 15 residues. Per the germline V gene, CDR1 is SQVTM and CDR2 is ANQGSEA. With 3 bases clipped from V and 1 base from J, the junction kept 7 bases outside the gene matches.

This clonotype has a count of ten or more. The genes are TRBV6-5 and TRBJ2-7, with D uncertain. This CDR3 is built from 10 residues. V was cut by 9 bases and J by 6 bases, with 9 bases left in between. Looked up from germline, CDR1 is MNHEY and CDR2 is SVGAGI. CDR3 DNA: TGTGCCAGTGGGATGGCCGAGCAGTACTTC. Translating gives CASGMAEQYF.

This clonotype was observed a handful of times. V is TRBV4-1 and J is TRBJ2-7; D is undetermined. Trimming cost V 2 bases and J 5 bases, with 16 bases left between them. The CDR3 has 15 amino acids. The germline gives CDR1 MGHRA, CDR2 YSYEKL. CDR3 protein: CASSQSAHSSNEQYF. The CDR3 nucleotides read TGCGCCAGCAGCCAAAGTGCCCACAGTTCCAACGAGCAGTACTTC.

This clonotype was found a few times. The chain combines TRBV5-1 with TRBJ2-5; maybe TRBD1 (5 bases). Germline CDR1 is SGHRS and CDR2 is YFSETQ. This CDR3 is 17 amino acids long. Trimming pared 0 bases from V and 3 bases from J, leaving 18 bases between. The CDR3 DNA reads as TGCGCCAGCAGCTTGGATGTGGCAACAGGATTCAAAGAGACCCAGTACTTC. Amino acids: CASSLDVATGFKETQYF.

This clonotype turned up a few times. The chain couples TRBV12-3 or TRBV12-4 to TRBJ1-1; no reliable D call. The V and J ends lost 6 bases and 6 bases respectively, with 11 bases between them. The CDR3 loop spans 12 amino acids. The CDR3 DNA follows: TGTGCCAGCAGCCCCGATTGGGCTGAAGCTTTCTTT. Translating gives CASSPDWAEAFF.

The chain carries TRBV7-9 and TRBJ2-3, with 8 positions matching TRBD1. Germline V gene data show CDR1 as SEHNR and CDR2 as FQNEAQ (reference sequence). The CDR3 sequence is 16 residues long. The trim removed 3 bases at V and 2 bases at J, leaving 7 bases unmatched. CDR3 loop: CASSFDGTGFTDTQYF. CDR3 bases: TGTGCCAGCAGCTTTGATGGGACAGGATTCACAGATACGCAGTATTTT.

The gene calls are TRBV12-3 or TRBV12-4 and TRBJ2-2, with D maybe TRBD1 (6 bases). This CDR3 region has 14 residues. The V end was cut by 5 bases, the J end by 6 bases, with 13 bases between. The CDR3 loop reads CASSLGAISGELFF. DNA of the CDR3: TGTGCCAGCAGTCTGGGGGCAATTTCCGGGGAGCTGTTTTTT.